There are many counts of the clone carrying this T cell receptor beta chain. The antigen is not known. This sample was included in a study of T cells in Graves' hyperthyroidism and ophthalmopathy. General study results and limits: Median prediction lead before ophthalmopathy onset was 5 to 7.5 months with the model.

The germline CDR1 and CDR2 sequences are SGHAT and FQDESV (reference sequence). Trimming pared 8 bases from V and 4 bases from J, leaving 16 bases between. CDR3 length equals 14 residues. Researchers took RNA transcripts and amplified the TCR beta CDR3 regions from them. Researchers ran a first-round RT-PCR on the TCR CDR3 using the HTBI primer set. TCRdb re-analysed the multiplex PCR reads in MiXCR, keeping a single row per CDR3 protein. The sample records 500,000 to 750,000 distinct CDR3 sequences, 15% to 18% being singletons. The sequence derives from a woman in her 30s with Graves' hyperthyroidism. The sequenced sample was blood. The chain is built from TRBV11-1 and TRBJ2-3; D is possibly TRBD2 (5 bases). This CDR3 reads CASSRGIMADTQYF. The CDR3 coding sequence is TGTGCCAGCTCCCGGGGAATAATGGCAGATACGCAGTATTTT.